This is a list of T cell receptor beta chains from one sample in a study of blood T cells in healthy people across ages. TCRdb reanalysed the 5' RACE reads using MiXCR and keeps one entry per CDR3 protein. This sample has hundreds of thousands of distinct CDR3 sequences; around 20% occur once, and the top ten carry 3.6%. Sequencing used blood. These TCRs come from a man between 70 and 80 years old in good health. Each CDR3 is given with its conserved first and last residue. A D gene is named only where the DNA matches it firmly. The listing skips clone size in some rows; elsewhere it reads once, few, many or a size class.

clone_size	d_call	v_call	j_call	cdr3_aa	cdr3_nt
NA	TRBD2	TRBV27	TRBJ2-1	CASSSLLAGAHNEQFF	TGTGCCAGCAGTTCCCTCCTAGCGGGAGCCCACAATGAGCAGTTCTTC
NA	NA	TRBV7-2	TRBJ1-4	CASSLGPANEKLFF	TGTGCCAGCAGCTTGGGTCCGGCGAATGAAAAACTGTTTTTT
NA	NA	TRBV14	TRBJ1-1	CASSQLGKNTEAFF	TGTGCCAGCAGCCAACTCGGCAAGAACACTGAAGCTTTCTTT
few	NA	TRBV6-6	TRBJ2-7	CASSGRGGYSYEQYF	TGTGCCAGCAGTGGTAGGGGCGGATACTCCTACGAGCAGTACTTC
NA	NA	TRBV20-1	TRBJ2-2	CSARSGTGGRELFF	TGCAGTGCTAGAAGTGGGACTGGGGGGAGGGAGCTGTTTTTT
few	NA	TRBV3-1	TRBJ1-2	CASSQELTGANYGYTF	TGTGCCAGCAGCCAAGAGTTAACAGGCGCTAACTATGGCTACACCTTC
NA	NA	TRBV5-1	TRBJ2-5	CASTLGQGKETQYF	TGCGCCAGCACCCTGGGGCAGGGTAAAGAGACCCAGTACTTC
many	TRBD1	TRBV7-8	TRBJ2-4	CASSPRGLGIQYF	TGTGCCAGCAGCCCCAGGGGGCTGGGCATTCAGTACTTC
few	NA	TRBV10-2	TRBJ2-2	CAGSENVNTGELFF	TGCGCCGGCAGTGAGAACGTAAATACCGGGGAGCTGTTTTTT
NA	TRBD1	TRBV15	TRBJ1-6	CATSNRQGESPLHF	TGTGCCACCAGCAACCGACAGGGGGAATCACCCCTCCACTTT